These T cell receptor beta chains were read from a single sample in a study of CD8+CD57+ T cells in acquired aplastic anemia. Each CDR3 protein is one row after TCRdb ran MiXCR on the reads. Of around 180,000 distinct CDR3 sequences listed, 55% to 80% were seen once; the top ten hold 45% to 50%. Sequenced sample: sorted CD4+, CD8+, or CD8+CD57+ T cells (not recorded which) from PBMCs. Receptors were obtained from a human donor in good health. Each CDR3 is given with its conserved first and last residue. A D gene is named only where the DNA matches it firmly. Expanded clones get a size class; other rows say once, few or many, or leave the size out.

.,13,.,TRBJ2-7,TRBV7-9,TGTGCCAGCAGTGAGCCCCCCCTCTACGAGCAGTACTTC,CASSEPPLYEQYF
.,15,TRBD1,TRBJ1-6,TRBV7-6,TGTGCCAGCAGCTTAGACAGGGGAGGTAATTCACCCCTCCACTTT,CASSLDRGGNSPLHF
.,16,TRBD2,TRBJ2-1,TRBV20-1,TGCAGTGCTAGAGATCAGCCGGGACTAGCGATGTATGAGCAGTTCTTC,CSARDQPGLAMYEQFF
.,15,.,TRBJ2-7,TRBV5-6,TGCGCCAGCAGCCAAGGAGGCGGGACAACCTACGGGCAGTACTTC,CASSQGGGTTYGQYF
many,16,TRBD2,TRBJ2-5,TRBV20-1,TGCAGTGCTAGCCCCCGAGGACTAGCGGGAGTGCAGACCCAGTACTTC,CSASPRGLAGVQTQYF
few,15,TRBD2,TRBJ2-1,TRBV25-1,TGTGCCAGCAGTGAATGGGGGACTAGCGGGGGGGAGCAGTTCTTC,CASSEWGTSGGEQFF
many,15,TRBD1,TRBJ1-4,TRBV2,TGTGCCAGCAGTGAAGTTGGGACAGGGGGTGAAAAACTGTTTTTT,CASSEVGTGGEKLFF
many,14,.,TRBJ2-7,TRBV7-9,TGTGCCAGCAGCCACGAAGTGTACCCCTACGAGCAGTACTTC,CASSHEVYPYEQYF
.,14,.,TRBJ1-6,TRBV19,TGTGCCAGTAGTGCCCAGGGTTGGAGTTCACCCCTCCACTTT,CASSAQGWSSPLHF
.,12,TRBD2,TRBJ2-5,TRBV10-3,TGTGCCATCAGTTTTACTAGCGCACCCCAGTACTTC,CAISFTSAPQYF
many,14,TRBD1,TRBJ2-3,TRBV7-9,TGTGCCAGCAGCCGGGACAGGGGCACAGATACGCAGTATTTT,CASSRDRGTDTQYF
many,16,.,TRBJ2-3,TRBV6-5,TGTGCCAGCAGTTACTCGAGTGTGAGCGTCACAGATACGCAGTATTTT,CASSYSSVSVTDTQYF
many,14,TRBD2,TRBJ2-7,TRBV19,TGTGCCAGTAGCGGGGGGACCCCGGCCTACGAGCAGTACTTC,CASSGGTPAYEQYF
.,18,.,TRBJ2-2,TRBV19,TGTGCCAGTAGTACCCCACGGACATTCGCCACGAACACCGGGGAGCTGTTTTTT,CASSTPRTFATNTGELFF
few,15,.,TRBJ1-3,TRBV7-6,TGTGCCAGCAGCCAACAGGGTCGTGATGGAAACACCATATATTTT,CASSQQGRDGNTIYF
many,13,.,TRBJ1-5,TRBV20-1,TGCAGTGCTGGGACCCCCCGAGAGCCGGCCCAGCATTTT,CSAGTPREPAQHF
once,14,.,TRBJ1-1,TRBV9,TGTGCCAGCAGCGTCGGCCAGTCCCTATGGCGGGCTTTATTT,CASSVGQSLWRALF
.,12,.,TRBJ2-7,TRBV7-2,TGTGCCAGCAGCTTGTCCGAGAGCGAGCAGTACTTC,CASSLSESEQYF
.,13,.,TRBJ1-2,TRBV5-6,TGTGCCAGCAGCCGAATCTCGCCTTCTGGCTACACCTTC,CASSRISPSGYTF
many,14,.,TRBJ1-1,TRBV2,TGTGCCAGCAGTGCATACGGGATGAACACTGAAGCTTTCTTT,CASSAYGMNTEAFF
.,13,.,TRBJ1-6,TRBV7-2,TGTGCCAGCAGCCGACAGGAAAATTCACCCCTCCACTTT,CASSRQENSPLHF
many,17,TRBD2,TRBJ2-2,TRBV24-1,TGTGCCACCAGTGATTTGCCCAGCGGGGGCTACACCGGGGAGCTGTTTTTT,CATSDLPSGGYTGELFF
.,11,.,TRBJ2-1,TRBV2,TGTGCCAGCAGTGACATCGGCGAGCAGTTCTTC,CASSDIGEQFF
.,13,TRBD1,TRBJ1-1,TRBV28,TGTGCCAGCAGTTTGTCAACAGGGGAGGGAACTTTCTTT,CASSLSTGEGTFF
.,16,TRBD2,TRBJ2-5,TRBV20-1,TGCAGTGCTAGAGATTATCTAGCGGGGGGGGAGGAGACCCAGTACTTC,CSARDYLAGGEETQYF
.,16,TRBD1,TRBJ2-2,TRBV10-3,TGTGCCATCAGAATTTCGGGACAGGCCGACACCGGGGAGCTGTTTTTT,CAIRISGQADTGELFF
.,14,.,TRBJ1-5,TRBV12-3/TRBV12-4,TGTGCCAGCAGTCTGGGGGTAGGTCATCAGCCCCAGCATTTT,CASSLGVGHQPQHF
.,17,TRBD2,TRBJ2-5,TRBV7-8,TGTGCCAGCAGCCACGGGACTAGCGGGAGAGGGTCAGAGACCCAGTACTTC,CASSHGTSGRGSETQYF
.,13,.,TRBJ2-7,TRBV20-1,TGCAGTGCTAGAGATAGGAGCGCCTACGAGCAGTACTTC,CSARDRSAYEQYF
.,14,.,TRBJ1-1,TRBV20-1,TGCAGCGTTGCTAGACTGGACGCCGACACTGAAGCTTTCTTT,CSVARLDADTEAFF
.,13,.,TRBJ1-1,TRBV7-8,TGTGCCAGCAGGGGATTAGGGAACACTGAAGCTTTCTTT,CASRGLGNTEAFF
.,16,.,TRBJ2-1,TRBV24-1,TGTGCCACCAGTGAGCCGCGAGGCGCGACCCACAATGAGCAGTTCTTC,CATSEPRGATHNEQFF
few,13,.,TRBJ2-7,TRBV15,TGTGCCACCAGCAGCCCCTCGGCCCACGAGCAGTACTTC,CATSSPSAHEQYF
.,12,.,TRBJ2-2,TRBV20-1,TGCAGCGCTGCAGAGAACACCGGGGAGCTGTTTTTT,CSAAENTGELFF
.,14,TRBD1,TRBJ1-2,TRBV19,TGTGCCAGTAGAAGGACAGGCTCTAACTATGGCTACACCTTC,CASRRTGSNYGYTF
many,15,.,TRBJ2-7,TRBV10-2,TGCGCCAGCAGTGAGTCCCTACAAGGTGCCTACGAGCAGTACTTC,CASSESLQGAYEQYF
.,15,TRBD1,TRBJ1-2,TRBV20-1,TGCAGTGCTAGTCTCAGGGGGTTCCGCAACTATGGCTACACCTTC,CSASLRGFRNYGYTF
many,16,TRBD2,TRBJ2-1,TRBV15,TGTGCCACCAGCAGTAGGGGACTAGCGGATTACAATGAGCAGTTCTTC,CATSSRGLADYNEQFF
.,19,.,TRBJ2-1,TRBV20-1,TGCAGTGCTAGAGATCTTGGGCTAGCTTTCCCGAGCTCCTACAATGAGCAGTTCTTC,CSARDLGLAFPSSYNEQFF
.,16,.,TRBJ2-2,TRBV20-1,.,CSARTDLTLRAGELFF
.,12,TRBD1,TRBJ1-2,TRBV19,TGTGCCAGTAGTTACAGGGGCAGTGGCTACACCTTC,CASSYRGSGYTF
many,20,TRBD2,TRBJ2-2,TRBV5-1,TGCGCCAGCAGCTTGGCCGCCGCCGGCACTAGCGGACAGAACACCGGGGAGCTGTTTTTT,CASSLAAAGTSGQNTGELFF
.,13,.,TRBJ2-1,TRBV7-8,TGTGCCAGCAGCTTTGGACAGAACAAGGAGCAGTTCTTC,CASSFGQNKEQFF
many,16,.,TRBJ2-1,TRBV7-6,TGTGCCAGCAGCTCGAGCTTGCGGGACACCTACAATGAGCAGTTCTTC,CASSSSLRDTYNEQFF
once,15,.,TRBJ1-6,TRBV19,TGTGCCAGTAGTCTCACCTGGGGACAAAATTCACCCCTCCACTTT,CASSLTWGQNSPLHF
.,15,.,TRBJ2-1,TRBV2,TGTGCCAGCAGCATTCTCTCGACAGTGAGCGATGAGCAGTTCTTC,CASSILSTVSDEQFF
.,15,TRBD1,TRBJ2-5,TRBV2,TGTGCCAGCGGAAGACAGGGGGTGGGGCAAGAGACCCAGTACTTC,CASGRQGVGQETQYF
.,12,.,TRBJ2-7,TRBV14,TGTGCCAGCAGCCAAGAGAGACTTGAGCAGTACTTC,CASSQERLEQYF
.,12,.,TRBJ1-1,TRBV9,TGTGCCAGCAGCGTAGACGGGACTGAAGCTTTCTTT,CASSVDGTEAFF
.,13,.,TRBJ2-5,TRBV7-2,TGTGCCAGCAGCCCATTCTTCGGGGAGACCCAGTACTTC,CASSPFFGETQYF
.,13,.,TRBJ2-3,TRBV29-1,TGCAGCGTTGAAATTTCCGTCACAGATACGCAGTATTTT,CSVEISVTDTQYF
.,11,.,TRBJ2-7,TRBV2,TGTGCCAGCAGTGCCAGGGACGAGCAGTACTTC,CASSARDEQYF
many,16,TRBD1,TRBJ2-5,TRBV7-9,TGTGCCAGCAGCTTAGCTACAGGGGGCTTGAAAGAGACCCAGTACTTC,CASSLATGGLKETQYF